Included here is one T cell receptor beta chain sequence, with context. Its antigen is currently not known. TCR beta CDR3 regions were amplified by multiplex PCR using the immunoSEQ assay from an average of around 1,200 ng genomic DNA per sample. To correct primer bias, the assay used a complete synthetic TCR repertoire to set an amplification baseline. The amplicons were sequenced on the Illumina platform. Under the source paper's analysis protocol: Error correction of the sequences involved clustering with frequency ratios plus a modified nearest-neighbor algorithm, after which the sequences were analyzed in the immunoSEQ Analyzer using IMGT gene definitions. TCR richness and evenness were averaged over 20 rarefaction repeats at each rarefaction depth, excluding samples with fewer sequences than the depth. Wilcoxon rank sum tests with FDR correction were used to compare V, D and J gene relative abundances between the groups. For the blinded duplicates, the intraclass correlation was around 95% for TCR richness and averaged approximately 76% across about 70 gene segments. Not all clones reach the TCRdb copy of this immuneACCESS table, which keeps in-frame sequences only. Checked studies attribute under half of the gap to unresolved V genes and leave the rest unexplained. V and J calls and clone size come straight from that table; D and trimming were deduced from the DNA. The sample table includes some 43,000 clones. The ten largest clones take up about 0.94% of the sample.

Every participant had a single incident cervical HPV16 infection, and women with prevalent HPV16 infections were excluded. Cervical HPV DNA was detected by MY09/MY11 PCR and genotyped by dot-blot hybridization. Roughly 14 mL of heparinized blood was centrifuged, after which the buffy coat was aliquoted, frozen at -30 degrees C, and then stored at -80 degrees C. Genomic DNA was extracted from buffy coat specimens using QIAGEN kits. The record originates from a study of T cells in women clearing cervical HPV infection listed by TCRdb under 2018. With regard to the full study: The cases were 20 to 25 women with histologically confirmed HPV16-related CIN3 or worse, and 2 of those women had invasive cancers. The 20 to 30 controls were women who cleared a single incident HPV16 infection within 12 months without developing precancer or cancer. Blood from cases was collected at the visit at which the lesion was first identified, whereas blood from controls was collected once infection was no longer detected. Among cases, blood sampling occurred a median of around 160 days after lesion detection, with an interquartile range of about 90 to 200 days. HLA typing was available for only a few women, so HLA type could not be excluded as a confounder. An exploratory proof-of-principle case-control study, nested within the Guanacaste HPV Natural History Study in Costa Rica, was conducted to compare TCR repertoires across cervical HPV16 outcomes. Cases and controls were matched on age within five years and on year of sample collection. A median age of approximately 31 years was observed in cases versus over 37 in controls, and no significant differences in baseline characteristics were found. In the parent cohort, more than 8,500 women aged 18 or older were enrolled in Guanacaste, Costa Rica, during about 1992 to 1994 and then followed for under 9 years. Five blinded duplicates per group were added as quality controls, giving 60 or so samples: some 50 participants and about ten replicates. Broad study findings and their caveats: Random forest classifiers that combined richness and V gene abundances separated cases from controls with an estimated AUC of less than 0.85. Because the number of T cells per sample was unknown, the richness differences could reflect varying T-cell content rather than repertoire biology. CIN3+ cases had significantly higher TCR repertoire richness than controls across sequencing depths, but evenness did not differ between the groups. The cross-sectional design could not show whether the associations came before the infection or were a result of it, and neither effector/memory subsets nor HPV-specific T cells were isolated.

Sequencing input: blood buffy coat. This clonotype was obtained from a woman aged 18-70 years with a cervical HPV16 infection that either progressed to CIN3+ or cleared (not recorded which).

For the CDR3, the sequence is CASSHLAGFNYGQYF. The sequenced part of the CDR3 DNA is TGCGCCAGCAGTCACCTGGCGGGGTTCAACTATGGT. The chain uses TRBV23-1 and TRBJ2-4, with TRBD2 tentatively as D gene (6 bases match). The CDR3 extends 3 residues past the end of the read, so its final part is completed from the germline J gene. TRBV23-1 is an open reading frame whose function is uncertain. From its cysteine to its phenylalanine, the CDR3 spans 15 amino acids. Only the CDR3 bases that were read are kept: 36 of them, in frame from base 1.